The 31 T cell receptor beta chains listed next were all sequenced from one sample in a study of T cells in Graves' hyperthyroidism and ophthalmopathy. Amplified TCR beta CDR3 regions derived from RNA transcripts. HTBI primers drove first-round RT-PCR of the TCR CDR3. TCRdb reprocessed the multiplex PCR reads via MiXCR and lists one record per CDR3 protein. The sample has 500,000 to 550,000 distinct CDR3 sequences, just under 20% seen once. The sample comprised blood. These receptors were obtained from a man aged 35 to 55 with Graves' ophthalmopathy.

This clonotype was observed a few times. The chain couples TRBV12-5 to TRBJ2-7; 9 positions agree with TRBD2. This CDR3 spans 15 amino acids. Germline CDR1 and CDR2: LGHNT and FRNRAP. V was pared by 3 bases and J by 7 bases, with 10 bases of the junction left unmatched. This CDR3 reads CASGLGLAGYGEQYF. The CDR3 DNA reads as TGTGCTAGTGGTTTAGGCCTAGCGGGGTACGGTGAGCAGTACTTC.

This clonotype was detected ten times or more. This rearrangement joins TRBV4-1 to TRBJ1-3; 7 bases are shared with TRBD1. Germline V lookup: CDR1 MGHRA, CDR2 YSYEKL. Unmatched junction bases numbered 1, after V lost 5 bases and J lost 0 bases. CDR3 length equals 14 residues. CDR3: CASSTGDSGNTIYF. DNA for the CDR3: TGCGCCAGCAGCACAGGGGACTCTGGAAACACCATATATTTT.

Many counts were recorded for this clonotype. V usage is TRBV27 and J usage is TRBJ1-5, with TRBD1 matching over 7 bases. This CDR3 comprises 15 residues. Germline V gene lookup returns CDR1 MNHEY and CDR2 SMNVEV (reference sequence). V shed 5 bases and J 5 bases; nucleotides not matched to a gene: 9. The CDR3 region has the DNA TGTGCCAGCAGTCGCTCCGGGACAGTCCATCAGCCCCAGCATTTT. It is translated as CASSRSGTVHQPQHF.

The V and J genes are TRBV18 and TRBJ2-7; tentative D call: TRBD2 (5 bases). The CDR3 extends over 12 amino acids. Trimming shortened V by 3 bases and J by 7 bases, and 10 bases separated the two germline ends. Germline CDR1 and CDR2: KGHSH and LQKENI. DNA for the CDR3: TGTGCCAGCTCACCCGGACTTGAAGAGCAGTACTTC. Its translation: CASSPGLEEQYF.

This chain joins TRBV10-3 and TRBJ1-4; unclear D gene. Germline V gene sequence: CDR1 ENHRY, CDR2 SYGVKD. This CDR3 comprises 16 residues. Trimming pared 0 bases from V and 0 bases from J, leaving 8 bases between. Here the CDR3 reads CAISESGTATNEKLFF. The CDR3, as DNA: TGTGCCATCAGTGAGTCTGGCACTGCAACTAATGAAAAACTGTTTTTT.

The chain recombines TRBV3-1 with TRBJ1-1, with no clear D. CDR3 length: 14 amino acids. Germline V gene data show CDR1 as LGHDT and CDR2 as YNNKEL (reference sequence). Trimming shortened V by 2 bases and J by 1 base, and 8 bases separated the two germline ends. The CDR3, as DNA: TGTGCCAGCAGCCAATCTCGGTGGAACACTGAAGCTTTCTTT. Translation: CASSQSRWNTEAFF.

This rearrangement joins TRBV6-1 to TRBJ1-6; D is undetermined. V lost 8 bases and J lost 1, with 12 bases in between. The CDR3 runs 15 residues. The germline gives CDR1 MNHNS, CDR2 SASEGT. In DNA, the CDR3 is TGTGCCAGCCAGGACGGGTATTCCTATAATTCACCCCTCCACTTT. This codes for CASQDGYSYNSPLHF.

The rearrangement joins TRBV29-1 to TRBJ2-7; 12 nucleotides line up with TRBD2. The V segment lost 5 bases and the J segment 3 bases; nucleotides outside the gene matches: 14. CDR1 is SQVTM, CDR2 ANQGSEA, per germline. The CDR3 covers 17 residues. CDR3 sequence reads: CSVRTASGGANNYEQYF. The DNA for the CDR3 is TGCAGCGTTCGCACGGCTAGCGGGGGGGCGAATAACTACGAGCAGTACTTC.

The chain combines TRBV9 with TRBJ2-3, with 8 positions matching TRBD1. This CDR3 spans 17 amino acids. Germline loops: CDR1 SGDLS, CDR2 YYNGEE. V dropped 1 base and J dropped 0; count of bases not matched to a gene: 7. CDR3 sequence (DNA): TGTGCCAGCAGCGTATACGGACAGGGCACTAGCACAGATACGCAGTATTTT. It encodes CASSVYGQGTSTDTQYF.

V and J are TRBV15 and TRBJ2-3, with 11 bases aligning to TRBD2. CDR1 LNHNV and CDR2 YYDKDF come from the germline V gene (reference sequence). Trimming at V came to 1 base and at J to 2 bases, leaving 8 bases not matched to a gene. The CDR3 extends over 18 amino acids. The DNA for the CDR3 is TGTGCCACCAGCAGAGGTCCACTAGCGGGGGTTACCACAGATACGCAGTATTTT. This encodes CATSRGPLAGVTTDTQYF.

This clonotype was detected only a few times. For the CDR3, the DNA is TGTGCCTGTTCGGCCCGGGTCTATGGCTACACCTTC. It codes for CACSARVYGYTF. The V call is TRBV30, the J call TRBJ1-2; D gene ambiguous. Germline loops: CDR1 GTSNPN, CDR2 SVGIG (reference sequence). This CDR3 region has 12 residues. V was shortened by 6 bases and J by 4 bases, with 12 bases between the two germline ends.

The chain links TRBV4-1 to TRBJ2-1, with TRBD2 matching over 8 bases. The CDR3 has 17 residues. Germline loops: CDR1 MGHRA, CDR2 YSYEKL. The V and J ends lost 0 bases and 2 bases, in that order; junction bases with no gene match: 6. The CDR3 nucleotides are TGCGCCAGCAGCCAAGATCTAACTAGCGGAACCTACAATGAGCAGTTCTTC. This sequence encodes CASSQDLTSGTYNEQFF.

There are many counts of this clonotype. V gene TRBV11-1 combines with J gene TRBJ2-3; possible D gene TRBD2, 5 bases. The CDR3 extends over 13 amino acids. Germline loops: CDR1 SGHAT, CDR2 FQDESV (reference sequence). Trimming took off 3 bases at V and 5 bases at J, with 9 bases between the two ends. The CDR3 spells CASSFSGIDTQYF. The CDR3, as DNA: TGTGCCAGCAGCTTCTCGGGGATAGATACGCAGTATTTT. Full variable domain (missing parts from reference TRBV11-1 and TRBJ2-3): EAEVAQSPRYKITEKSQAVAFWCDPISGHATLYWYRQILGQGPELLVQFQDESVVDDSQLPKDRFSAERLKGVDSTLKIQPAELGDSAMYLCASSFSGIDTQYFGPGTRLTVL.

This clonotype showed up many times. The J gene is TRBJ1-2, the V gene TRBV7-2, with a possible D match to TRBD1 (5 bases). With 3 bases removed from V and 10 bases from J, the gap between germline ends came to 18 bases. Germline CDR1 reads SGHTA; CDR2 reads FQGNSA. This CDR3 has 14 residues. The DNA of the CDR3 is TGTGCCAGCAGCTTTGCGGGGAGGGGAAAAGACTACACCTTC. Residues: CASSFAGRGKDYTF. Drawing the rest from reference TRBV7-2 and TRBJ1-2, the complete variable domain is GAGVSQSPSNKVTEKGKDVELRCDPISGHTALYWYRQSLGQGLEFLIYFQGNSAPDKSGLPSDRFSAERTGGSVSTLTIQRTQQEDSAVYLCASSFAGRGKDYTFGSGTRLTVV.

The chain has TRBV29-1 and TRBJ1-1; D gene uncertain. The CDR3 runs to 12 residues. The V end was cut by 6 bases, the J end by 2 bases, with 10 bases between. Germline V lookup: CDR1 SQVTM, CDR2 ANQGSEA. The CDR3 coding sequence is TGCAGCGTGGCGGCGGTTAACACTGAAGCTTTCTTT. Translation gives CSVAAVNTEAFF.

This clonotype has more than one count but fewer than ten. The rearrangement links TRBV19 to TRBJ2-5; tentatively, D is TRBD1 (6 bases). V was shortened by 8 bases and J by 4 bases, with 20 bases between the two germline ends. Germline V gene data show CDR1 as LNHDA and CDR2 as SQIVND (reference sequence). The CDR3 length is 15 residues. The CDR3 DNA reads as TGTGCCAGTGCCCCGATGGTCAGCAGGGGAGAGACCCAGTACTTC. Protein product: CASAPMVSRGETQYF.

Ten or more counts support this clonotype. The chain uses TRBV5-1 and TRBJ2-7; D assignment may be TRBD1 or TRBD2 (6 bases each). In germline, CDR1 is SGHRS, CDR2 YFSETQ. CDR3 length equals 15 residues. V lost 0 bases and J lost 4, with 14 bases in between. The CDR3 region is CASSLEGGRPYEQYF. Here the CDR3 DNA reads TGCGCCAGCAGCTTGGAGGGGGGCCGCCCGTACGAGCAGTACTTC.

The rearrangement uses TRBV12-3 or TRBV12-4 and TRBJ1-5; D is unresolved. The V and J ends lost 4 bases and 5 bases respectively, with 12 bases between them. The CDR3 is 14 amino acids. CDR3 nucleotide sequence: TGTGCCAGCAGTTCGGGAGATGGCGATCAGCCCCAGCATTTT. Its translation: CASSSGDGDQPQHF.

Many counts were recorded for this clonotype. This rearrangement joins TRBV12-3 or TRBV12-4 to TRBJ1-1; D is ambiguous. Trimming took off 4 bases at V and 1 base at J, with 7 bases between the two ends. This CDR3 contains 13 residues. For the CDR3, the DNA is TGTGCCAGCAGTTCGGACTCGAACACTGAAGCTTTCTTT. This gives the protein CASSSDSNTEAFF.

Many counts were recorded for this clonotype. This chain links TRBV3-1 with TRBJ1-1, with unresolved D. V was pared by 0 bases and J by 7 bases, with 9 bases between. In germline, CDR1 is LGHDT, CDR2 YNNKEL (reference sequence). This CDR3 comprises 13 residues. The CDR3 coding sequence is TGTGCCAGCAGCCAAGAAAGGTTCCGTGAAGCTTTCTTT. It codes for CASSQERFREAFF. Filled out from reference TRBV3-1 and TRBJ1-1, the complete variable domain reads DTAVSQTPKYLVTQMGNDKSIKCEQNLGHDTMYWYKQDSKKFLKIMFSYNNKELIINETVPNRFSPKSPDKAHLNLHINSLELGDSAVYFCASSQERFREAFFGQGTRLTVV.

In nucleotides, the CDR3 is TGTGCCAGCAGCCCGAGGGAGGGTGAGTTCTACGAGCAGTACTTC. Its translation: CASSPREGEFYEQYF. V usage is TRBV9 and J usage is TRBJ2-7, with TRBD2 identical over 7 bases. This CDR3 is 15 amino acids long. Germline CDR1 SGDLS, CDR2 YYNGEE. Trimming at V came to 4 bases and at J to 3 bases, leaving 10 bases not matched to a gene. Variable domain in full (rest from reference TRBV9 and TRBJ2-7): DSGVTQTPKHLITATGQRVTLRCSPRSGDLSVYWYQQSLDQGLQFLIQYYNGEERAKGNILERFSAQQFPDLHSELNLSSLELGDSALYFCASSPREGEFYEQYFGPGTRLTVT.

This clonotype was picked up many times. The chain uses TRBV7-2 and TRBJ2-3, with D unresolved. Trimming stripped 5 bases from V and 6 bases from J, with 9 bases between. Germline CDR1 is SGHTA and CDR2 is FQGNSA. The CDR3 is 12 amino acids. The CDR3 reads CASSPDGDTQYF. Here the CDR3 DNA reads TGTGCCAGCAGCCCCGACGGGGATACGCAGTATTTT.

This clonotype was observed a handful of times. The chain carries TRBV7-9 and TRBJ2-2; TRBD2 is a possible D gene (6 bases). Germline V lookup: CDR1 SEHNR, CDR2 FQNEAQ (reference sequence). The CDR3 has 16 amino acids. Trimming cost V 11 bases and J 3 bases, with 22 bases left between them. The CDR3 DNA sequence: TGTGCCGCTCTTCTCGTCCACGGGGGAGACACCGGGGAGCTGTTTTTT. This encodes CAALLVHGGDTGELFF.

This clonotype was recorded a few times. As DNA, the CDR3 is TGTGCCAGCAGCTTGCAAAGACAGGGGAACACTGAAGCTTTCTTT. Translating it yields CASSLQRQGNTEAFF. The genes are TRBV7-3 and TRBJ1-1; 7 bases match TRBD1. The germline V gene encodes CDR1 SGHTA and CDR2 FQGTGA. The CDR3 totals 15 residues. Trimming removed 3 bases from V and 1 base from J; junction bases left unmatched: 5. Looking up the rest from reference TRBV7-3 and TRBJ1-1 gives the full variable domain: GAGVSQTPSNKVTEKGKYVELRCDPISGHTALYWYRQSLGQGPEFLIYFQGTGAADDSGLPNDRFFAVRPEGSVSTLKIQRTERGDSAVYLCASSLQRQGNTEAFFGQGTRLTVV.

This clonotype was recorded at least ten times. J is TRBJ1-1 and V is TRBV2; D is uncertain. The CDR3 spans 11 residues. The germline V gene has CDR1 SNHLY and CDR2 FYNNEI. Trimming shortened V by 7 bases and J by 0 bases, and 3 bases separated the two germline ends. Written as DNA, the CDR3 is TGTGCCAGCAACCTGAACACTGAAGCTTTCTTT. Translating it yields CASNLNTEAFF.

On this clonotype: A much larger clone differs by one base, so this may be a read error. The gene calls are TRBV20-1 and TRBJ1-1; D not resolved. The ends were cut back, 0 bases at V and 9 bases at J, with 11 bases in the middle. The CDR3 runs 12 residues. Germline values: CDR1 DFQATT, CDR2 SNEGSKA (reference sequence). The CDR3 here is CSARDLRPKAFF. The CDR3 DNA is TGCAGTGCTAGAGATTTGAGACCTAAAGCTTTCTTT.

The rearrangement joins TRBV29-1 to TRBJ1-2, with 7 bases identical to TRBD1. The CDR3 totals 15 residues. Trimming cost V 0 bases and J 6 bases; bases outside gene matches: 10. In germline, CDR1 is SQVTM, CDR2 ANQGSEA. The chain's CDR3 is CSVEDRGGGLDGYTF. For the CDR3, the DNA is TGCAGCGTTGAAGATAGAGGAGGGGGCCTGGATGGCTACACCTTC.

This clonotype was counted at least ten times. V and J are TRBV2 and TRBJ2-1; 7 bases map to TRBD1. With V trimmed by 6 bases and J by 6 bases, 11 bases remained unmatched. The CDR3 is made up of 15 amino acids. Looked up from germline, CDR1 is SNHLY and CDR2 is FYNNEI. CDR3 amino acids: CASSARQGRSNEQFF. DNA of the CDR3: TGTGCCAGCAGCGCCCGACAGGGAAGAAGCAATGAGCAGTTCTTC.

This clonotype was found many times. V usage is TRBV10-3 and J usage is TRBJ1-1; unclear D gene. Germline CDR1 and CDR2: ENHRY and SYGVKD. This CDR3 region has 14 residues. Deletions cut 5 bases from V and 7 bases from J, with 17 bases between. The CDR3 loop is CAISFDEGMVEAFF. CDR3 coding DNA: TGTGCCATCAGTTTCGACGAAGGGATGGTTGAAGCTTTCTTT.

Turning to this clonotype: An end of the junction does not agree with germline; a read error may underlie this. The V call is TRBV7-7, the J call TRBJ1-5; D is unresolved. Germline V lookup: CDR1 SSHAT, CDR2 FNYEAQ (reference sequence). The CDR3 has 14 residues. CDR3: CASSLAYGDQPQHF. For the CDR3, the DNA is TGTGCTAGCAGCTTAGCTTACGGGGATCAGCCCCAGCATTTT.

The V call is TRBV9, the J call TRBJ2-7; D may be TRBD1 (5 bases). Germline V CDR1 and CDR2: SGDLS, YYNGEE. V shed 0 bases and J shed 7 bases, with 14 bases lying between them. The CDR3 loop spans 14 amino acids. CDR3 amino acids: CASSVGDRPLEQYF. The CDR3 coding sequence is TGTGCCAGCAGCGTAGGAGACAGACCTTTAGAGCAGTACTTC. The whole variable domain, remainder taken from reference TRBV9 and TRBJ2-7, is DSGVTQTPKHLITATGQRVTLRCSPRSGDLSVYWYQQSLDQGLQFLIQYYNGEERAKGNILERFSAQQFPDLHSELNLSSLELGDSALYFCASSVGDRPLEQYFGPGTRLTVT.